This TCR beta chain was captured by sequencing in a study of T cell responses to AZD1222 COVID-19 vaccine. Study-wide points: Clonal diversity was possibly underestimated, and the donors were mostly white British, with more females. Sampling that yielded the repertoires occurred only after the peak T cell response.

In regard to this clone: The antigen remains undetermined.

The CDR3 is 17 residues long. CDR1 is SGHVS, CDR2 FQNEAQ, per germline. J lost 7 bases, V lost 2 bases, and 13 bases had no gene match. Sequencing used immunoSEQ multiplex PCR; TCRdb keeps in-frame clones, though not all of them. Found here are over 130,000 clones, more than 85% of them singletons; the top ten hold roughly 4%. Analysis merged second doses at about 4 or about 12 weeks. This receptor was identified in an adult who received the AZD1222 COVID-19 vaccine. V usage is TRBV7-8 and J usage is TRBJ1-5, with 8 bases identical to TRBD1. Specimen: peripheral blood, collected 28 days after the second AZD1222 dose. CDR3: CASSLWGGTAGGQPQHF. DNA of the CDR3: TGTGCCAGCAGCTTATGGGGCGGAACTGCAGGGGGCCAGCCCCAGCATTTT.